This T cell receptor beta chain comes out of a study of ipilimumab plus nivolumab after autologous stem cell transplantation. The method was immunoSEQ multiplex PCR; TCRdb's version includes in-frame clones alone and lacks a portion of them. The sample shows about 18,000 clones, about 77% of them seen only once. CDR1 and CDR2 from the germline V gene are MGHRA and YSYEKL. The CDR3 runs 16 residues. Between the trimmed V and J ends, which lost 1 base and 6 bases, there was a span of 16 bases. Sequenced material: PBMCs, taken in a trial of ipilimumab plus nivolumab as post-transplant consolidation. The V and J genes are TRBV4-1 and TRBJ1-5; D possibly corresponds to TRBD1 (5 bases). This TCR came from a male donor with diffuse large B-cell lymphoma. CDR3 DNA: TGCGCCAGCAGCCAAGCTCTCCGGGGCCGAGGTCAGCCCCAGCATTTT. This encodes CASSQALRGRGQPQHF.